The rows below give T cell receptor beta chains drawn from one sample of a study of cytomegalovirus exposure and HLA in healthy donors. Assay: immunoSEQ multiplex PCR; the TCRdb copy retains only in-frame clones and omits some. The sample is made up of approximately 190,000 clones, and the top ten hold approximately 0.74% of it. Input material: PBMCs. The receptors shown here come from a boy between 10 and 17 years old in good health and CMV-seronegative. CDR3s include the opening cysteine and the closing phenylalanine or tryptophan. The D gene is left open where the match is weak.

D	J	V	DNA	CDR3
.	TRBJ2-7	TRBV5-1	TGCGCCAGCAGCCACAATTCCTACGAGCAGTACTTC	CASSHNSYEQYF
TRBD1	TRBJ1-3	TRBV18	TGTGCCAGCTCACTGGGACAGAGTTTAACTGGAAACACCATATATTTT	CASSLGQSLTGNTIYF
TRBD1	TRBJ1-4	TRBV14	TGTGCCAGCAGCCGGAGGGGGCCGACTAATGAAAAACTGTTTTTT	CASSRRGPTNEKLFF
TRBD2	TRBJ2-1	TRBV7-2	TGTGCCAGCAGCTTCCCTAAAGGGAGGGAACGAGGCAATGAGCAGTTCTTC	CASSFPKGRERGNEQFF
.	TRBJ2-7	TRBV2	TGTGCCAGCAGTCTCGGCCTTGGGAGGAACTACGAGCAGTACTTC	CASSLGLGRNYEQYF
TRBD1	TRBJ1-4	TRBV6-1	TGTGCCAGCAGTGAAGGGGACAGGCGGTATGAAAAACTGTTTTTT	CASSEGDRRYEKLFF
.	TRBJ1-3	TRBV19	TGTGCCAGTAGTACGGACGCTGGACTGACCTCTGGAAACACCATATATTTT	CASSTDAGLTSGNTIYF
TRBD2	TRBJ2-2	TRBV7-3	TGTGCCAGCAGCTTACACGGGGGGAGCACCGGGGAGCTGTTTTTT	CASSLHGGSTGELFF
.	TRBJ1-2	TRBV7-9	TGTGCCAGCAGCTTAGCGCGGGAGGGAGAGGGCTACACCTTC	CASSLAREGEGYTF
TRBD1	TRBJ1-5	TRBV5-8	TGTGCCAGCAGCCGAAGGACAGGGAGCAATCAGCCCCAGCATTTT	CASSRRTGSNQPQHF
TRBD2	TRBJ2-1	TRBV5-1	TGCGCCAGCAGCTTGGCTAGCGGGGGCGTTAGCTCCTACAATGAGCAGTTCTTC	CASSLASGGVSSYNEQFF
.	TRBJ2-7	TRBV2	TGTGCCGGTGTGGGGGGCTCCTACGAGCAGTACTTC	CAGVGGSYEQYF
.	TRBJ1-3	TRBV7-6	TGTGCCAGCGGCGGGCCCTACTCTGGAAACACCATATATTTT	CASGGPYSGNTIYF
.	TRBJ2-3	TRBV30	TGTGCCTGGAGTAATGAGGCCGCTAGCACAGATACGCAGTATTTT	CAWSNEAASTDTQYF
TRBD1	TRBJ1-1	TRBV19	TGTGCCAGCGAACGAAGAGACAGGGGGCGGACTGAAGCTTTCTTT	CASERRDRGRTEAFF
TRBD1	TRBJ1-2	TRBV6-5	TGTGCCAGCAGATCCGACAGGGGTAACTATGGCTACACCTTC	CASRSDRGNYGYTF
.	TRBJ2-5	TRBV13	TGTGCCAGCAGGGCGGGGGCTATCCAAGAGACCCAGTACTTC	CASRAGAIQETQYF
TRBD2	TRBJ2-3	TRBV9	TGTGCCAGCAGCGACAGCGGGGGCACAGATACGCAGTATTTT	CASSDSGGTDTQYF
TRBD1	TRBJ2-1	TRBV12-5	TGTGCTAGTGGTTTACCGGGACAGGGGATGGATGAGCAGTTCTTC	CASGLPGQGMDEQFF
.	TRBJ2-2	TRBV12-5	TGTGCTAGTGGTTTGGTAGTCGGGACCGGGGAGCTGTTTTTT	CASGLVVGTGELFF
.	TRBJ2-2	TRBV7-9	TGTGCCAGCAGCCTCTTGGGTAGGGGAAACACCGGGGAGCTGTTTTTT	CASSLLGRGNTGELFF
.	TRBJ1-2	TRBV5-1	TGCGCCAGCAGCTTGACAGGGTCTGATGGCTACACCTTC	CASSLTGSDGYTF
TRBD1	TRBJ1-6	TRBV7-9	TGTGCCAGCAGGGGTACGACAGGGAGAAGTTCACCCCTCCACTTT	CASRGTTGRSSPLHF
.	TRBJ2-7	TRBV2	TGTGCCAGCGGCGCCCTGGGGGGGCAGTACTTC	CASGALGGQYF
TRBD1	TRBJ1-1	TRBV7-3	TGTGCCAGCAGCCGATCCGGGACAGGTGGGTCTGAAGCTTTCTTT	CASSRSGTGGSEAFF
.	TRBJ1-4	TRBV6-6	TGTGCCAGCAGGTCGGAGGGAACTAATGAAAAACTGTTTTTT	CASRSEGTNEKLFF
.	TRBJ1-1	TRBV5-1	TGCGCCAGCAGTCCGCCGGGGGGAGGGACTGAAGCTTTCTTT	CASSPPGGGTEAFF